The 26 T cell receptor beta chains below come from one sample, sequenced in a study of post-analysis software for immune sequencing data (dated by TCRdb to the mid-2010s). Libraries were built with PCR. Sequencer: Illumina HiSeq 2500. To reduce PCR and sequencing biases, unique molecular identifiers were built into the TCR beta cDNA libraries. TCRdb reran the public reads through fastp at Q25 and MiXCR, keeping productive beta chains. All rows with the same CDR3 protein become a single entry with the most common DNA and genes. Recorded for this sample are 750,000 to 950,000 distinct CDR3 sequences; roughly 58% of them occurred a single time. The ten largest clones capture approximately 4.3% of the sample. The paper's findings and limits, for the study overall: Roughly 5 TRBV segments, including TRBV5-6, TRBV5-1 and TRBV20-1, were significantly more frequent in patients than controls.

The antigens for these receptors are not known. Sequencing was done on a sample of blood. The receptors stem from a girl aged 5 to 17 with multiple sclerosis.

The gene calls are TRBV7-9 and TRBJ1-2; D is undetermined. Germline V gives CDR1 SEHNR, CDR2 FQNEAQ (reference sequence). V dropped 6 bases and J dropped 4 bases, with 9 bases sitting between them. This CDR3 is built from 12 residues. CDR3 loop: CASSEAAYGYTF. As DNA, the CDR3 is TGTGCCAGCAGTGAGGCGGCCTATGGCTACACCTTC.

In this sample, this clonotype turned up many times. V is TRBV29-1 and J is TRBJ2-1; D remains ambiguous. Germline lookup yields CDR1 SQVTM and CDR2 ANQGSEA. The V end was cut by 3 bases, the J end by 7 bases, with 1 base between. This CDR3 is built from 9 residues. In nucleotides, the CDR3 is TGCAGCGTTGAGAATGAGCAGTTCTTC. Protein product: CSVENEQFF.

The chain links TRBV9 to TRBJ2-6; D is ambiguous. Germline CDR1 is SGDLS and CDR2 is YYNGEE. V was trimmed by 4 bases and J by 1 base, leaving 18 bases between them. This CDR3 comprises 18 residues. CDR3 sequence (DNA): TGTGCCAGCAGCCCACAAACGCGGCCTGCATCTGGGGCCAACGTCCTGACTTTC. Protein sequence: CASSPQTRPASGANVLTF.

The chain's CDR3 is CASSWDREGEKLFF. CDR3 sequence (DNA): TGCGCCAGCAGCTGGGACAGGGAGGGAGAAAAACTGTTTTTT. This chain connects TRBV5-1 to TRBJ1-4, with 9 positions matching TRBD1. The CDR3 is 14 amino acids. Germline loops: CDR1 SGHRS, CDR2 YFSETQ. V lost 3 bases and J lost 8; bases outside the gene matches: 5.

The chain combines TRBV20-1 with TRBJ2-7; D is perhaps TRBD1 or TRBD2 (7 bases each). Per germline, CDR1 DFQATT and CDR2 SNEGSKA (reference sequence). Trimming took 0 bases from V and 2 from J, leaving 17 bases between them. The CDR3 is made up of 16 amino acids. In nucleotides, the CDR3 is TGCAGTGCTAGAGACGGGGGGACAGTGTACACCTACGAGCAGTACTTC. Protein: CSARDGGTVYTYEQYF.

This clonotype came up a few times. The chain uses TRBV3-1 and TRBJ1-5, with no clear D. The V end was cut by 4 bases, the J end by 7 bases, with 14 bases between. The CDR3 loop spans 14 amino acids. Germline V gene sequence: CDR1 LGHDT, CDR2 YNNKEL (reference sequence). CDR3 nucleotide sequence: TGTGCCAGCAGCCTCCGGGTCGCCGGGCAGCCCCAGCATTTT. This translates into CASSLRVAGQPQHF.

The chain combines TRBV9 with TRBJ1-2, with D perhaps TRBD1 (5 bases). Germline CDR1 reads SGDLS; CDR2 reads YYNGEE. V lost 0 bases and J 1 base, leaving 10 bases between the germline ends. This CDR3 has 15 residues. The CDR3, as DNA: TGTGCCAGCAGCGTAGGGGGGAGCGGTAACTATGGCTACACCTTC. The encoded protein is CASSVGGSGNYGYTF.

The V gene is TRBV25-1, the J gene TRBJ1-1; TRBD1 aligns across 8 bases. Germline V gives CDR1 MGHDK, CDR2 SYGVNS. There are 15 residues in the CDR3. V was clipped by 4 bases and J by 3 bases; unmatched bases: 7. In DNA form, the CDR3 reads TGTGCCAGCAGTGTATCAGGGGGCACGTACACTGAAGCTTTCTTT. Amino acid sequence: CASSVSGGTYTEAFF.

This chain connects TRBV10-3 to TRBJ2-1; 12 positions match TRBD2. Germline values: CDR1 ENHRY, CDR2 SYGVKD. V shed 9 bases and J 5 bases; nucleotides not matched to a gene: 5. The CDR3 has 14 residues. CDR3 sequence: CAIKTSGGNNEQFF. Written as DNA, the CDR3 is TGTGCCATAAAGACTAGCGGGGGCAACAATGAGCAGTTCTTC.

This chain uses TRBV6-6 with TRBJ2-1; a weak D match, TRBD1 (5 bases). The CDR3 contains 16 residues. Trimming removed 5 bases from V and 4 bases from J, with 18 bases in between. Germline values: CDR1 MNHNY, CDR2 SVGAGI (reference sequence). DNA of the CDR3: TGTGCCAGCAGTCACTGGACACTGGGAAATTACAATGAGCAGTTCTTC. Its translation is CASSHWTLGNYNEQFF.

The chain recombines TRBV5-1 with TRBJ2-1; the D is unclear. Germline CDR1 SGHRS, CDR2 YFSETQ. V lost 5 bases and J 10 bases, leaving 10 bases between the germline ends. The CDR3 is made up of 11 amino acids. The CDR3 bases are TGCGCCAGCAGGACGAGGCGGGAGCAGTTCTTC. Amino acid sequence: CASRTRREQFF.

The chain employs TRBV12-3 or TRBV12-4 and TRBJ1-2; possibly TRBD1 for D (6 bases). The CDR3 length is 18 residues. Trimming shortened V by 3 bases and J by 2 bases, and 22 bases separated the two germline ends. The CDR3: CASSFDFGGARGNYGYTF. The CDR3 region has the DNA TGTGCCAGCAGTTTTGACTTTGGGGGGGCACGGGGGAACTATGGCTACACCTTC.

The chain recombines TRBV7-3 with TRBJ1-2, with unresolved D. Trimming removed 2 bases at V and 2 bases at J, with 15 bases between. The CDR3 runs to 16 residues. The germline V gene encodes CDR1 SGHTA and CDR2 FQGTGA. The CDR3 loop reads CASSLGPPNFNYGYTF. The DNA of the CDR3 is TGTGCCAGCAGCTTAGGCCCCCCAAACTTCAACTATGGCTACACCTTC.

The CDR3 sequence: CASSLGFAQGETQYF. The DNA for the CDR3 is TGTGCCAGCAGCCTAGGCTTTGCACAGGGAGAGACCCAGTACTTC. The V and J genes are TRBV3-1 and TRBJ2-7; perhaps TRBD1 as D (6 bases). With the DNA end fitting TRBJ2-5 better, the J assignment may be wrong. In germline, CDR1 is LGHDT, CDR2 YNNKEL (reference sequence). The CDR3 extends over 15 amino acids.

The rearrangement uses TRBV7-2 and TRBJ1-5, with D possibly being TRBD1 (6 bases). Trimming cost V 3 bases and J 4 bases, with 10 bases left between them. Germline V gives CDR1 SGHTA, CDR2 FQGNSA. The CDR3 consists of 14 residues. The CDR3 here is CASSFGRGNQPQHF. The DNA of the CDR3 is TGTGCCAGCAGCTTTGGCAGGGGTAATCAGCCCCAGCATTTT.

V gene TRBV6-5 combines with J gene TRBJ2-2; D remains ambiguous. This CDR3 spans 12 amino acids. The V end was cut by 5 bases, the J end by 8 bases, with 9 bases between. Looked up from germline, CDR1 is MNHEY and CDR2 is SVGAGI. The CDR3 protein is CASSTLGGELFF. Written as DNA, the CDR3 is TGTGCCAGCAGTACCCTGGGGGGGGAGCTGTTTTTT.

This clonotype was detected once. This chain connects TRBV3-1 to TRBJ2-5; 13 bases agree with TRBD2. Germline values: CDR1 LGHDT, CDR2 YNNKEL (reference sequence). V lost 0 bases, J lost 5 bases, and 15 bases stayed unmatched. The CDR3 runs to 20 residues. Here the CDR3 DNA reads TGTGCCAGCAGCCAAGATGTTTGGACTAGCGGGGGCCAAATGCGGGAGACCCAGTACTTC. Residues: CASSQDVWTSGGQMRETQYF.

This rearrangement joins TRBV7-2 to TRBJ1-5; D perhaps matches TRBD1 (5 bases). V was trimmed by 1 base and J by 6 bases, leaving 10 bases between them. Germline CDR1 is SGHTA and CDR2 is FQGNSA. The CDR3 loop spans 14 amino acids. CDR3 loop: CASSLEGLSQPQHF. CDR3 in DNA: TGTGCCAGCAGCTTAGAGGGGTTGAGTCAGCCCCAGCATTTT. The full variable domain, rest sourced from reference TRBV7-2 and TRBJ1-5, is GAGVSQSPSNKVTEKGKDVELRCDPISGHTALYWYRQSLGQGLEFLIYFQGNSAPDKSGLPSDRFSAERTGGSVSTLTIQRTQQEDSAVYLCASSLEGLSQPQHFGDGTRLSIL.

This chain joins TRBV21-1 and TRBJ2-3; the D call of TRBD1 is as the table states it, not checked on the DNA. TRBV21-1 counts as a pseudogene. The CDR3 has 18 amino acids. DNA of the CDR3: TGTGCCAGCAGCAAAGGGATCAAGGCCCCAGGGTGCACAGATACGCAGTATTTT. Encoded protein: CASSKGIKAPGCTDTQYF.

V and J are TRBV3-1 and TRBJ1-2; D is ambiguous. This CDR3 region has 12 residues. From germline, CDR1 is LGHDT and CDR2 YNNKEL (reference sequence). Trimming pared 0 bases from V and 7 bases from J, leaving 6 bases between. This CDR3 reads CASSQERSGYTF. Here the CDR3 DNA reads TGTGCCAGCAGCCAAGAGCGATCTGGCTACACCTTC.

The gene calls are TRBV6-5 and TRBJ2-5; 13 bases align to TRBD2. The CDR3 extends over 15 amino acids. The J segment lost 11 bases and the V segment lost 6 bases, leaving 12 bases of the junction unmatched. Germline CDR1 is MNHEY and CDR2 is SVGAGI. This chain's CDR3 is CASSPDRTSGSKQYF. CDR3 in DNA: TGTGCCAGCAGCCCAGACCGGACTAGCGGGAGTAAGCAGTACTTC.

This clonotype turned up a few times. An end of the junction differs from the germline gene, which may be a read error. This chain uses TRBV15 with TRBJ2-1, with TRBD1 matching 11 bases. Matching the DNA end better, TRBJ2-7 makes the J call doubtful. The CDR3 is 15 amino acids. Germline V lookup: CDR1 LNHNV, CDR2 YYDKDF (reference sequence). The CDR3 here is CATSRAGTGGYEQYF. The CDR3, as DNA: TGTGCCACCAGTAGAGCCGGGACAGGGGGGTACGAGCAGTACTTC.

The V gene is TRBV5-1, the J gene TRBJ2-1; no clear D. Trimming pared 4 bases from V and 2 bases from J, leaving 13 bases between. The CDR3 consists of 15 residues. CDR1 is SGHRS and CDR2 is YFSETQ in the germline V gene. CDR3 sequence: CASSNPGYPYNEQFF. CDR3 in DNA: TGCGCCAGCAGCAACCCGGGCTACCCCTACAATGAGCAGTTCTTC.

This clonotype has a handful of counts. The V and J genes are TRBV7-9 and TRBJ2-7; weak D call: TRBD2 (7 bases). There are 14 residues in the CDR3. With 5 bases removed from V and 7 bases from J, the gap between germline ends came to 18 bases. Germline assignment: CDR1 SEHNR and CDR2 FQNEAQ (reference sequence). The CDR3 DNA reads as TGTGCCAGCAGCCATGCCCGGGGGGCAGGGGAGCAGTACTTC. Encoded protein: CASSHARGAGEQYF. The complete variable domain, with remaining parts taken from reference TRBV7-9 and TRBJ2-7, reads DTGVSQNPRHKITKRGQNVTFRCDPISEHNRLYWYRQTLGQGPEFLTYFQNEAQLEKSRLLSDRFSAERPKGSFSTLEIQRTEQGDSAMYLCASSHARGAGEQYFGPGTRLTVT.

The gene calls are TRBV5-1 and TRBJ2-6, with D possibly TRBD2 on 5 matching bases. There are 14 residues in the CDR3. Germline CDR1 is SGHRS and CDR2 is YFSETQ. V lost 1 base to trimming and J lost 4 bases, with 6 bases between them. CDR3 in DNA: TGCGCCAGCAGCTTGACGGGAGGGGCCAACGTCCTGACTTTC. Protein sequence: CASSLTGGANVLTF.

V is TRBV6-5 and J is TRBJ1-2; D possibly corresponds to TRBD1 (6 bases). This CDR3 has 13 amino acids. V was trimmed by 6 bases and J by 8 bases, leaving 16 bases between them. Germline V lookup: CDR1 MNHEY, CDR2 SVGAGI. Written as DNA, the CDR3 is TGTGCCAGCAGCCAAGGGGGGGGAGGGGGCTACACCTTC. Protein sequence: CASSQGGGGGYTF.